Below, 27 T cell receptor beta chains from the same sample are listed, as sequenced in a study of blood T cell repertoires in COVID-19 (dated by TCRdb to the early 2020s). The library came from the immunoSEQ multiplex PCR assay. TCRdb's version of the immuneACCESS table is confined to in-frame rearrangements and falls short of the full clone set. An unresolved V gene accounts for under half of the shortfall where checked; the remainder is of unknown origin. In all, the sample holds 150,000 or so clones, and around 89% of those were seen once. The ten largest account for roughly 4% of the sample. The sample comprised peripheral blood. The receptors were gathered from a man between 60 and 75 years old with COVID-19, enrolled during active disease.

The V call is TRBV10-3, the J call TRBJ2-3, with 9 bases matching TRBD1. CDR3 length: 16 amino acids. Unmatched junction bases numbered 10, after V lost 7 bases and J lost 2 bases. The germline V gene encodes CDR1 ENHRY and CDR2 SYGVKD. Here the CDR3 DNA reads TGTGCCATCAAAAGAGAGGACAGGGGCGTCACAGATACGCAGTATTTT. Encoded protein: CAIKREDRGVTDTQYF.

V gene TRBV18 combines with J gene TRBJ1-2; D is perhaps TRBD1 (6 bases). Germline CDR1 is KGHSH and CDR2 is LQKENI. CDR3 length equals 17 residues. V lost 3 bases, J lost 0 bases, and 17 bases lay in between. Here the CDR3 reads CASSPAGASSTNYGYTF. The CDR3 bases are TGTGCCAGCTCACCGGCGGGGGCCTCCTCTACTAACTATGGCTACACCTTC.

The CDR3 nucleotides read TGTGCCGCCACAGGGATGACCAATTCACCCCTCCACTTT. Protein: CAATGMTNSPLHF. V usage is TRBV5-8 and J usage is TRBJ1-6; weak D call: TRBD1 (6 bases). The ends were cut back, 10 bases at V and 7 bases at J, with 15 bases in the middle. CDR1 and CDR2 (germline): SGHTS, YDEGEE. CDR3 length: 13 residues.

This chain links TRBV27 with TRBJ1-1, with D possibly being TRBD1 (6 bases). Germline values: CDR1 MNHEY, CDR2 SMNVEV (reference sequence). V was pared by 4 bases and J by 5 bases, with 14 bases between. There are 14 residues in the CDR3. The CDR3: CASSYQGLGTEAFF. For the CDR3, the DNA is TGTGCCAGCAGTTACCAGGGGCTAGGGACTGAAGCTTTCTTT.

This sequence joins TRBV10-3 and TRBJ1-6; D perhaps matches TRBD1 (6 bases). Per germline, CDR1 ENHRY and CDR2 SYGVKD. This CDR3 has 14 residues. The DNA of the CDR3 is TGTGTCACCTTACAGGGAGCAGATAATTCACCCCTCCACTTT. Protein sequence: CVTLQGADNSPLHF.

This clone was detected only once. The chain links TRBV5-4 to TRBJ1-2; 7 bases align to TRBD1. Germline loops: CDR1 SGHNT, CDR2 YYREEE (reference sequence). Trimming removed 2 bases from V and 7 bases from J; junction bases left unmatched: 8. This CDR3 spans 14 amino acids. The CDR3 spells CASSFGGGTGGYTF. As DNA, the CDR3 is TGTGCCAGCAGCTTTGGAGGGGGCACGGGTGGCTACACCTTC.

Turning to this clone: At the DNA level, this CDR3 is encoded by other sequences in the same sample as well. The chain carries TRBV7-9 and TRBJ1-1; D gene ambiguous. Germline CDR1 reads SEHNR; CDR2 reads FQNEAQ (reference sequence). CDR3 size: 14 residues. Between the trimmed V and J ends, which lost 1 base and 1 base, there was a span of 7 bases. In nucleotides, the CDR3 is TGTGCCAGCAGCTTAGGAGGAGCGAACACTGAAGCTTTCTTT. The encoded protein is CASSLGGANTEAFF.

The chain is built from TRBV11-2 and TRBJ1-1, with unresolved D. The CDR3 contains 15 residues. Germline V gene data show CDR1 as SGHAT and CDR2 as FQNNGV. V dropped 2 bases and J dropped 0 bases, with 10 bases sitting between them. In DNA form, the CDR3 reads TGTGCCAGCAGCTTATCCATGACAATGAACACTGAAGCTTTCTTT. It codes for CASSLSMTMNTEAFF. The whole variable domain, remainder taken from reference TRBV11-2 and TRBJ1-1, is EAGVAQSPRYKIIEKRQSVAFWCNPISGHATLYWYQQILGQGPKLLIQFQNNGVVDDSQLPKDRFSAERLKGVDSTLKIQPAKLEDSAVYLCASSLSMTMNTEAFFGQGTRLTVV.

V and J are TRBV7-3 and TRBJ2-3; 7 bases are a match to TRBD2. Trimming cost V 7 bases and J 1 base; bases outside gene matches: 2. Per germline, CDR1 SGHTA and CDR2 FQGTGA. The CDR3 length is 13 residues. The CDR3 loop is CASTAGGTDTQYF. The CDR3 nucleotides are TGTGCCAGCACGGCGGGGGGCACAGATACGCAGTATTTT.

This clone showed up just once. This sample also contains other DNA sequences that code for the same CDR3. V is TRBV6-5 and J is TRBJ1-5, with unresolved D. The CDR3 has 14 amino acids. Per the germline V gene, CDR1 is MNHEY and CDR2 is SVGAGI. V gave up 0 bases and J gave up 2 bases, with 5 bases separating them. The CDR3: CASSYSGGNQPQHF. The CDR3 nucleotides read TGTGCCAGCAGTTACTCGGGCGGCAATCAGCCCCAGCATTTT.

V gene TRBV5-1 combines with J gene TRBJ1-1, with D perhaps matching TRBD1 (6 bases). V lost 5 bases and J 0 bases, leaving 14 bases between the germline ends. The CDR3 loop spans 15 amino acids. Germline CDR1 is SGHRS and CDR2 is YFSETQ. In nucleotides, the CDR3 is TGCGCCAGCAGAGCTACAGGGACTATGAACACTGAAGCTTTCTTT. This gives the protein CASRATGTMNTEAFF.

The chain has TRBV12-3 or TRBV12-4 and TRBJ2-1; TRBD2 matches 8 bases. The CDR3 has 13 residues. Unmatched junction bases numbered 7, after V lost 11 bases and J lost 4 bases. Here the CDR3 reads CALSGGPYNEQFF. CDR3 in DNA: TGTGCCCTCAGCGGGGGCCCATACAATGAGCAGTTCTTC.

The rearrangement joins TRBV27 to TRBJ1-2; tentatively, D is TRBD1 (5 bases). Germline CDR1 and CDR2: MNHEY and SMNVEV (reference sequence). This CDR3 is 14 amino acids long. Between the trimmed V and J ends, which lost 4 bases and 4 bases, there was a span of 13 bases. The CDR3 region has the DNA TGTGCCAGCAGTTCCAACCAGGGAATCTATGGCTACACCTTC. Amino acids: CASSSNQGIYGYTF.

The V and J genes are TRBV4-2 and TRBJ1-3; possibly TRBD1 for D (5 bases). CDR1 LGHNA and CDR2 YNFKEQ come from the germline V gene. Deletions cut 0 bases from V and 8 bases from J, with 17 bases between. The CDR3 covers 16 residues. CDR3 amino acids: CASSQDRAGLVDTIYF. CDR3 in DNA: TGTGCCAGCAGCCAAGATAGGGCGGGGCTGGTGGACACCATATATTTT.

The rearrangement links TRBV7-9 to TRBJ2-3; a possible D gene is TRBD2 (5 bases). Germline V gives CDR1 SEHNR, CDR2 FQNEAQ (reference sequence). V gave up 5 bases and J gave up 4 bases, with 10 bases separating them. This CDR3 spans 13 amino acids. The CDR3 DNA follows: TGTGCCAGCAGCCATTCGGGGTCAGATACGCAGTATTTT. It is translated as CASSHSGSDTQYF.

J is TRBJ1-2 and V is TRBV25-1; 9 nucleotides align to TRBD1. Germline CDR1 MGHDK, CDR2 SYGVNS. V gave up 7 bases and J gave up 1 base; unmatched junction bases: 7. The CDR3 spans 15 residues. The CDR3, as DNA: TGTGCCAGCACCCAAGGGGACAGGGATAACTATGGCTACACCTTC. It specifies CASTQGDRDNYGYTF.

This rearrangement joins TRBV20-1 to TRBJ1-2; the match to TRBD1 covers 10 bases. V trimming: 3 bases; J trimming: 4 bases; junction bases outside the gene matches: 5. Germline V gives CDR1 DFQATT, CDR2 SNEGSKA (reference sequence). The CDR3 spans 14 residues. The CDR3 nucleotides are TGCAGTGCTAGTTCCGGGACAGGGGCCTATGGCTACACCTTC. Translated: CSASSGTGAYGYTF.

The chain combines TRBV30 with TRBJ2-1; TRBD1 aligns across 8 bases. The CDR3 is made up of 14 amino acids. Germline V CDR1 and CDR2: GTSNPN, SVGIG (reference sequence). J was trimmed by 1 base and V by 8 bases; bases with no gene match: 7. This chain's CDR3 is CARSRGLSYNEQFF. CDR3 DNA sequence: TGTGCCCGCTCCAGGGGGCTATCCTACAATGAGCAGTTCTTC.

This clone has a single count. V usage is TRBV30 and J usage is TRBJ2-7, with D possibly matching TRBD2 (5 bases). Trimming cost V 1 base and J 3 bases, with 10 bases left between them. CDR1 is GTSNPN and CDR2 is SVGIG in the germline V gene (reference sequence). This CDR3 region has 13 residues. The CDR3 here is CAWSDGRDYEQYF. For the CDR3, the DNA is TGTGCCTGGAGTGACGGCCGGGACTACGAGCAGTACTTC.

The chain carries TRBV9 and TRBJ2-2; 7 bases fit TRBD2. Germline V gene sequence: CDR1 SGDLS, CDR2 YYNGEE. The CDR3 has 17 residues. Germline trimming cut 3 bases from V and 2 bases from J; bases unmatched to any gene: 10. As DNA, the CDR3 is TGTGCCAGCAGCGCTACCGGGCTAGCGGAAAACACCGGGGAGCTGTTTTTT. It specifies CASSATGLAENTGELFF.

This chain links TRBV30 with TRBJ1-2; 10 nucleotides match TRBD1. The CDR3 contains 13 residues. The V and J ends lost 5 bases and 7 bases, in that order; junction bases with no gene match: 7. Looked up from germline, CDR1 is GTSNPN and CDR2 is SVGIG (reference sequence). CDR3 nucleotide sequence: TGTGCCTGGCGTACCGGGACAGGGGTTGGCTACACCTTC. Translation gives CAWRTGTGVGYTF.

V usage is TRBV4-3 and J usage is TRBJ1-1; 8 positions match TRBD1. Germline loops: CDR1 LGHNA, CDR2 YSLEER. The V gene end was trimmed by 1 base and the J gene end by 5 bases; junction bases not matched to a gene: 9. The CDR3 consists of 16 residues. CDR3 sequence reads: CASSQGYRGGRTEAFF. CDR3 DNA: TGCGCCAGCAGCCAAGGTTACAGGGGGGGTCGGACTGAAGCTTTCTTT.

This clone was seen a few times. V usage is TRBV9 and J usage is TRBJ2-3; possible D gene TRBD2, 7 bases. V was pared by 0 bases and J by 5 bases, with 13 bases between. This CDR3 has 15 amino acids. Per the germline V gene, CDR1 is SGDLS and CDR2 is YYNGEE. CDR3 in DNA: TGTGCCAGCAGCGTAGGTGGGGGGGCTCTAGATACGCAGTATTTT. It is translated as CASSVGGGALDTQYF.

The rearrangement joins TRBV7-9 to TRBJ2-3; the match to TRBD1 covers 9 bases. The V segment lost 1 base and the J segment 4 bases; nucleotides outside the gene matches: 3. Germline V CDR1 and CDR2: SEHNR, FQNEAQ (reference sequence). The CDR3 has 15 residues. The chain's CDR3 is CASSLGDREPDTQYF. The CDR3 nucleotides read TGTGCCAGCAGCTTAGGGGACAGGGAACCAGATACGCAGTATTTT. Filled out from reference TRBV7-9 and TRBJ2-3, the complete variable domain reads DTGVSQNPRHKITKRGQNVTFRCDPISEHNRLYWYRQTLGQGPEFLTYFQNEAQLEKSRLLSDRFSAERPKGSFSTLEIQRTEQGDSAMYLCASSLGDREPDTQYFGPGTRLTVL.

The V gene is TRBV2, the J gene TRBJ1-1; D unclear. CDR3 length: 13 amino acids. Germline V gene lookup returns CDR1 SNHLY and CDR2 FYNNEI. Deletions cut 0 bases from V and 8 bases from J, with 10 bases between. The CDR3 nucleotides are TGTGCCAGCAGTGAAGCGCCCAGGAGGGAAGCTTTCTTT. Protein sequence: CASSEAPRREAFF.

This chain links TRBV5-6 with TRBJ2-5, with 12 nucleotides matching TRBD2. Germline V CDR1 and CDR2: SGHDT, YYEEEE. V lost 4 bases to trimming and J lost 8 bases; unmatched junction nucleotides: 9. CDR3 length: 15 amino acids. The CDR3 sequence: CASSRLAGDKRTQYF. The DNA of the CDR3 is TGTGCCAGCAGCCGACTAGCGGGGGACAAGAGAACCCAGTACTTC.

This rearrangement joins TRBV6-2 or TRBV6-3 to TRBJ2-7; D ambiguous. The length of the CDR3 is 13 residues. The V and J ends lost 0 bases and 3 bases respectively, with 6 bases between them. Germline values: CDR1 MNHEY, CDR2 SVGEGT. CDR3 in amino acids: CASSYSNSYEQYF. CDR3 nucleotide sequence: TGTGCCAGCAGTTACTCGAACAGCTACGAGCAGTACTTC.